This TCR beta chain is from a study of blood T cell repertoires in COVID-19. Study information: PBMCs, B-cell-depleted T cells, or T cells provided the cDNA or gDNA that made up the material.

In the original processing: Researchers report that nucleated cell counts were estimated from reference gene primer amplification. The method was immunoSEQ multiplex PCR; TCRdb's version includes in-frame clones alone and lacks a portion of them. D and trimming come from the DNA, and the V and J calls and clone size come from that table. This table holds 410,000 or so clones, around 91% found once. The junction had 5 bases not matched to a gene; V was cut back by 6 bases and J by 7 bases. CDR3 length: 12 amino acids. This clone was seen a single time. Seattle participants joined during active infection and were tracked over time.

V and J are TRBV12-3 or TRBV12-4 and TRBJ1-2; 7 positions match TRBD1. The sequencing sample was made of peripheral blood. The clonotype was recovered from a woman aged 40 to 49 with COVID-19, enrolled during active disease. CDR3 sequence: CASSLHRGGYTF. The CDR3 region has the DNA TGTGCCAGCAGCCTCCACAGGGGTGGCTACACCTTC.